This passage covers 18 T cell receptor beta chains from one sample sequenced in a study of cytomegalovirus exposure and HLA in healthy donors. Sequencing was performed with immunoSEQ multiplex PCR; in TCRdb, only in-frame clones are kept and a portion is missing. The table includes about 100,000 clones, approximately 96% detected once. Input material: PBMCs. These receptors all come from a woman aged 18-29 years in good health and CMV-seronegative.

This clone has a handful of counts. This chain joins TRBV5-1 and TRBJ2-5, with D possibly being TRBD2 (5 bases). CDR1 is SGHRS and CDR2 is YFSETQ in the germline V gene. Trimming cost V 6 bases and J 0 bases, with 15 bases left between them. The CDR3 runs to 15 residues. CDR3 sequence (DNA): TGCGCCAGCAACCCCGGAAGCGGCAACCAAGAGACCCAGTACTTC. Translating it yields CASNPGSGNQETQYF.

This clone came up once. The V call is TRBV2, the J call TRBJ2-1; 13 nucleotides line up with TRBD2. The ends lost 4 bases at V and 4 bases at J; junction bases unmatched: 7. Germline lookup yields CDR1 SNHLY and CDR2 FYNNEI. This CDR3 contains 17 residues. The CDR3 coding sequence is TGTGCCAGCAGTGGGCCGGGACTAGCGGGGTATTACAATGAGCAGTTCTTC. This codes for CASSGPGLAGYYNEQFF.

The chain is built from TRBV2 and TRBJ1-5; TRBD1 is a possible D gene (5 bases). Germline CDR1 is SNHLY and CDR2 is FYNNEI. The CDR3 loop spans 15 amino acids. The germline V and J ends were trimmed by 4 bases and 4 bases, with 14 bases remaining between them. CDR3 bases: TGTGCCAGCAGTGCTGCTACTCAGGGAAATCAGCCCCAGCATTTT. Translation: CASSAATQGNQPQHF.

The chain uses TRBV30 and TRBJ1-1, with D possibly being TRBD1 (6 bases). Trimming took 4 bases from V and 5 from J, leaving 20 bases between them. Per germline, CDR1 GTSNPN and CDR2 SVGIG (reference sequence). The CDR3 runs 15 residues. The CDR3 protein is CAWTSGRGRETEAFF. The CDR3 DNA sequence: TGTGCCTGGACCTCCGGCAGGGGAAGAGAAACTGAAGCTTTCTTT.

The chain links TRBV21-1 to TRBJ2-1; the DNA was not compared with TRBD1, the D call given in the table. TRBV21-1 is recorded as a pseudogene. CDR3 size: 15 residues. The CDR3 loop reads CASSHIGGGDNEQFF. For the CDR3, the DNA is TGTGCCAGCTCACATATAGGGGGTGGGGACAATGAGCAGTTCTTC.

The chain joins TRBV6-5 to TRBJ2-7, with D perhaps matching TRBD2 (5 bases). The CDR3 length is 15 residues. Germline V lookup: CDR1 MNHEY, CDR2 SVGAGI. Trimming pared 0 bases from V and 1 base from J, leaving 10 bases between. In nucleotides, the CDR3 is TGTGCCAGCAGTTACTCGAAACCGGGGTCCTACGAGCAGTACTTC. This translates into CASSYSKPGSYEQYF.

The chain couples TRBV6-5 to TRBJ2-3; 12 nucleotides agree with TRBD2. V was clipped by 2 bases and J by 5 bases; unmatched bases: 5. CDR1 and CDR2 from the germline V gene are MNHEY and SVGAGI. The CDR3 is 16 residues long. The CDR3 DNA reads TGTGCCAGCAGTTACGGCCTAGCGGGGGGGGTAGATACGCAGTATTTT. Its protein product is CASSYGLAGGVDTQYF.

This chain links TRBV28 with TRBJ1-6; TRBD1 is a possible D gene (6 bases). V lost 9 bases and J lost 6, with 12 bases in between. CDR1 is MDHEN, CDR2 SYDVKM, per germline. The CDR3 totals 13 residues. This CDR3 reads CASRTEANSPLHF. The DNA of the CDR3 is TGTGCCAGTCGGACAGAAGCTAATTCACCCCTCCACTTT.

The chain is built from TRBV11-3 and TRBJ2-1; D ambiguous. The CDR3 is 13 residues long. Germline assignment: CDR1 SGHNT and CDR2 YENEEA. Trimming removed 3 bases from V and 12 bases from J, with 15 bases in between. The CDR3 DNA reads as TGTGCCAGCAGCTTCGTCAAAGGAGTCGGGCAGTTCTTC. It specifies CASSFVKGVGQFF. Variable domain in full (rest from reference TRBV11-3 and TRBJ2-1): EAGVVQSPRYKIIEKKQPVAFWCNPISGHNTLYWYLQNLGQGPELLIRYENEEAVDDSQLPKDRFSAERLKGVDSTLKIQPAELGDSAVYLCASSFVKGVGQFFGPGTRLTVL.

The V gene is TRBV5-6, the J gene TRBJ1-1, with 8 bases matching TRBD1. The CDR3 has 14 amino acids. The junction had 5 bases not matched to a gene; V was cut back by 1 base and J by 6 bases. Germline V gene data show CDR1 as SGHDT and CDR2 as YYEEEE. CDR3 residues: CASSLWQGAAEAFF. The CDR3, as DNA: TGTGCCAGCAGCTTGTGGCAGGGGGCAGCTGAAGCTTTCTTT.

The V gene is TRBV4-3, the J gene TRBJ2-1; 14 bases line up with TRBD2. Germline CDR1 reads LGHNA; CDR2 reads YSLEER. V was clipped by 4 bases and J by 8 bases; unmatched bases: 7. The CDR3 loop spans 16 amino acids. As DNA, the CDR3 is TGCGCCAGCAGCCGGGGACTAGCGGGGGATGTAGATGAGCAGTTCTTC. Residues: CASSRGLAGDVDEQFF.

The CDR3 here is CASSERQGTNEKLFF. The CDR3 region has the DNA TGTGCCAGCAGTGAGCGACAGGGGACTAATGAAAAACTGTTTTTT. The chain carries TRBV25-1 and TRBJ1-4; 8 bases line up with TRBD1. The CDR3 has 15 residues. Trimming removed 3 bases from V and 2 bases from J; junction bases left unmatched: 2. Germline CDR1 and CDR2: MGHDK and SYGVNS.

The rearrangement uses TRBV28 and TRBJ2-3; tentative D call: TRBD2 (7 bases). The CDR3 totals 14 residues. The V gene lost 3 bases and the J gene lost 5 bases, with 12 bases spanning the gap. From germline, CDR1 is MDHEN and CDR2 SYDVKM. The CDR3 is CASSLGGAGDTQYF. DNA for the CDR3: TGTGCCAGCAGTTTGGGGGGGGCCGGAGATACGCAGTATTTT.

The V and J genes are TRBV5-1 and TRBJ1-1; D is perhaps TRBD1 (5 bases). Germline V gene sequence: CDR1 SGHRS, CDR2 YFSETQ. The CDR3 is 14 amino acids. V was shortened by 4 bases and J by 0 bases, with 10 bases between the two germline ends. The DNA of the CDR3 is TGCGCCAGCAGCGCGACAGTCATGAACACTGAAGCTTTCTTT. It translates to CASSATVMNTEAFF.

The rearrangement links TRBV5-1 to TRBJ2-7; 9 bases match TRBD1. V gave up 2 bases and J gave up 6 bases; unmatched junction bases: 9. This CDR3 is 15 amino acids long. Germline V gives CDR1 SGHRS, CDR2 YFSETQ. The CDR3 is CASSFPGQGLGEQYF. CDR3 nucleotide sequence: TGCGCCAGCAGCTTTCCGGGACAGGGTCTAGGCGAGCAGTACTTC. Based on the CDR3 plus reference TRBV5-1 and TRBJ2-7, the full variable domain is KAGVTQTPRYLIKTRGQQVTLSCSPISGHRSVSWYQQTPGQGLQFLFEYFSETQRNKGNFPGRFSGRQFSNSRSEMNVSTLELGDSALYLCASSFPGQGLGEQYFGPGTRLTVT.

CDR3 sequence (DNA): TGTGCCAGCAGCTCCCAGGCGACATTACCCTATGGCTACACCTTC. Amino acids: CASSSQATLPYGYTF. V gene TRBV7-8 combines with J gene TRBJ1-2; no firm D call. Trimming pared 4 bases from V and 4 bases from J, leaving 16 bases between. The CDR3 sequence is 15 residues long. Germline loops: CDR1 SGHVS, CDR2 FQNEAQ. Together with reference TRBV7-8 and TRBJ1-2, the CDR3 gives the full variable domain: GAGVSQSPRYKVAKRGQDVALRCDPISGHVSLFWYQQALGQGPEFLTYFQNEAQLDKSGLPSDRFFAERPEGSVSTLKIQRTQQEDSAVYLCASSSQATLPYGYTFGSGTRLTVV.

This clone was counted a single time. The rearrangement joins TRBV18 to TRBJ1-2; D not certain. CDR1 and CDR2 from the germline V gene are KGHSH and LQKENI. V lost 0 bases and J 0 bases, leaving 11 bases between the germline ends. The CDR3 length is 16 residues. The CDR3: CASSPPRVSSNYGYTF. The CDR3 coding sequence is TGTGCCAGCTCACCACCACGAGTCTCTTCTAACTATGGCTACACCTTC.

The chain has TRBV11-1 and TRBJ1-1, with 7 bases matching TRBD1. Germline-derived CDR1 and CDR2 are SGHAT and FQDESV (reference sequence). CDR3 length equals 16 residues. Trimming cost V 6 bases and J 1 base; bases outside gene matches: 11. The CDR3 nucleotides read TGTGCCAGCAGAGATCGGAGGGGGCCGGGGAACACTGAAGCTTTCTTT. The encoded protein is CASRDRRGPGNTEAFF.